The clone carrying this T cell receptor beta chain was found many times. Its specificity is unknown. The CDR3 covers 15 residues. Trimming pared 7 bases from V and 0 bases from J, leaving 15 bases between. cDNA molecules, individually, were tagged with unique molecular identifiers. TCRdb re-analysed the 5' RACE reads in MiXCR, keeping a single row per CDR3 protein. The table has around 67,000 distinct CDR3 sequences, around 13% seen once; the top ten hold around 1.3%. The data were obtained in a study of early T cells in non-severe SARS-CoV-2 infection. Study context: Sequencing input comprised bulk RNA from unsorted whole blood; chain pairing was not available.

General observations from the study: Anti-spike CD8 responses were favored by VDJdb matching, which missed private and CD4 specificities.

The sequencing sample was made of whole blood. This receptor was taken from an adult who was a healthcare worker with PCR-confirmed SARS-CoV-2 infection or an uninfected control (not recorded which). This chain links TRBV12-3 or TRBV12-4 with TRBJ1-2; maybe TRBD1 (5 bases). In DNA form, the CDR3 reads TGTGCCAGCACCTTGAGGGACGGCACTAACTATGGCTACACCTTC. It specifies CASTLRDGTNYGYTF.